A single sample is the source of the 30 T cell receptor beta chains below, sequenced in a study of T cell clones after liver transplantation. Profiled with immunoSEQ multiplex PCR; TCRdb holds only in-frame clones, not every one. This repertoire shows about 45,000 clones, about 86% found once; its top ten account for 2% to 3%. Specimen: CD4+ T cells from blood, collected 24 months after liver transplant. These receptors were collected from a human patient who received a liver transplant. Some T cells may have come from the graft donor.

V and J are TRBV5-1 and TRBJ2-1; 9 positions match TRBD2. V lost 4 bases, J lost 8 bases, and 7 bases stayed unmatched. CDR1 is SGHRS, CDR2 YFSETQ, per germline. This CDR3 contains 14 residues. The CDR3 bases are TGCGCCAGCAGCCCGGGACTAGCTGTGCATGAGCAGTTCTTC. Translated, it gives CASSPGLAVHEQFF.

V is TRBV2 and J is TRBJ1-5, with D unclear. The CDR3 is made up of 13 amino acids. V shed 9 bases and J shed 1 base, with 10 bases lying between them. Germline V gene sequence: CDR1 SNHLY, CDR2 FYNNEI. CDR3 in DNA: TGTGCCAGTTCGGCTCAAAGCAATCAGCCCCAGCATTTT. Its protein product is CASSAQSNQPQHF.

The CDR3 sequence is CASSLKGPPNEQFF. The CDR3 nucleotides are TGTGCCAGCAGCTTAAAGGGGCCCCCCAATGAGCAGTTCTTC. The chain employs TRBV7-3 and TRBJ2-1; possible D gene TRBD1, 5 bases. The CDR3 is 14 amino acids. V dropped 1 base and J dropped 6 bases, with 10 bases sitting between them. Germline V gene lookup returns CDR1 SGHTA and CDR2 FQGTGA.

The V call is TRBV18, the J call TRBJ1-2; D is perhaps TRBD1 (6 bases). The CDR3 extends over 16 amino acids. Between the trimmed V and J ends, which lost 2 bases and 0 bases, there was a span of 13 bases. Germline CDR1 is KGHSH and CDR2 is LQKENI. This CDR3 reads CASSPSRGRANYGYTF. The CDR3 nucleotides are TGTGCCAGCTCACCATCCAGGGGTAGAGCTAACTATGGCTACACCTTC. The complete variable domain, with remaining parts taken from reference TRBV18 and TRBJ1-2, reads NAGVMQNPRHLVRRRGQEARLRCSPMKGHSHVYWYRQLPEEGLKFMVYLQKENIIDESGMPKERFSAEFPKEGPSILRIQQVVRGDSAAYFCASSPSRGRANYGYTFGSGTRLTVV.

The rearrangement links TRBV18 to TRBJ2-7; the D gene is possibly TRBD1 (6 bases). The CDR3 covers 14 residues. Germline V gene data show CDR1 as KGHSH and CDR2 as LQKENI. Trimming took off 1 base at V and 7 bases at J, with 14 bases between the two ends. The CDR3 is CASSPLQGKDEQYF. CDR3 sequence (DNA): TGTGCCAGCTCACCACTTCAGGGGAAGGATGAGCAGTACTTC.

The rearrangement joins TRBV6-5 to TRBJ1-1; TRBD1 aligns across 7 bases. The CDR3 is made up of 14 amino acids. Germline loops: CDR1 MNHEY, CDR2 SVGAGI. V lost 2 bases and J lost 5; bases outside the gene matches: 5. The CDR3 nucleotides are TGTGCCAGCAGTTACCCCGGGACAGAAACTGAAGCTTTCTTT. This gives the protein CASSYPGTETEAFF.

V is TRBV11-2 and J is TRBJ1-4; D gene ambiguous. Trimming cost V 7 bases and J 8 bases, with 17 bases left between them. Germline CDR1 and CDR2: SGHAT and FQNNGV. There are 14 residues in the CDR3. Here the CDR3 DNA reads TGTGCCAGCAAGGAAGTCGGGGTTGGCGAAAAACTGTTTTTT. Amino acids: CASKEVGVGEKLFF. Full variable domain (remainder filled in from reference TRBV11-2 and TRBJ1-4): EAGVAQSPRYKIIEKRQSVAFWCNPISGHATLYWYQQILGQGPKLLIQFQNNGVVDDSQLPKDRFSAERLKGVDSTLKIQPAKLEDSAVYLCASKEVGVGEKLFFGSGTQLSVL.

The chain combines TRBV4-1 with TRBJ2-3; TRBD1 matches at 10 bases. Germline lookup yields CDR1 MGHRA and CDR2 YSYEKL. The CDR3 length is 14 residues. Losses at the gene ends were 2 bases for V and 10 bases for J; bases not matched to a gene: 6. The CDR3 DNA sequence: TGCGCCAGCAGCCAATCAACAGGGACAGGGGCGCAGTATTTT. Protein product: CASSQSTGTGAQYF.

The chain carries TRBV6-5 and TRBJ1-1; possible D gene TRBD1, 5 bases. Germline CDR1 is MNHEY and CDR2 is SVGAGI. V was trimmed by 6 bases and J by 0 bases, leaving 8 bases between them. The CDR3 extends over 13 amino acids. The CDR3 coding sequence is TGTGCCAGCAGGAAACAGGTGAACACTGAAGCTTTCTTT. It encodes CASRKQVNTEAFF.

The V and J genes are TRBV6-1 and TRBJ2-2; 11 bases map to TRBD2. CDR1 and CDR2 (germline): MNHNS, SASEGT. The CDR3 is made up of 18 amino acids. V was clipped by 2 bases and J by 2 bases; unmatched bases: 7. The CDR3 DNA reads TGTGCCAGCAGTGAAATCTCTAGCGGGAGGCCAAACACCGGGGAGCTGTTTTTT. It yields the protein CASSEISSGRPNTGELFF.

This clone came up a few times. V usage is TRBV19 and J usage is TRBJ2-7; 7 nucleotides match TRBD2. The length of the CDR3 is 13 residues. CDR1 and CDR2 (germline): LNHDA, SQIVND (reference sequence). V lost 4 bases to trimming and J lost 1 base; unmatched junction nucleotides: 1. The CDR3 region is CASSTGGSYEQYF. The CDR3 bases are TGTGCCAGTAGTACGGGGGGATCCTACGAGCAGTACTTC.

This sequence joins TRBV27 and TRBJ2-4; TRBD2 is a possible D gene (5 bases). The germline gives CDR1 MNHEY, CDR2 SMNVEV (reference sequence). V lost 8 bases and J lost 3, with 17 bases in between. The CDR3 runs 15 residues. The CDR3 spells CASAKVRGDKNIQYF. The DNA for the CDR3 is TGTGCCAGCGCCAAGGTCCGGGGAGACAAAAACATTCAGTACTTC.

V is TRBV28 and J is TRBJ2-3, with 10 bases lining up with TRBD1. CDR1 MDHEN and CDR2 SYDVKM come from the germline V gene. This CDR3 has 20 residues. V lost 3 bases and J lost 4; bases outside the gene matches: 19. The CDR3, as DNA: TGTGCCAGCAGTTTTCCGACAGGGGGCTTTTGGCGGGAGACCTCAGATACGCAGTATTTT. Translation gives CASSFPTGGFWRETSDTQYF.

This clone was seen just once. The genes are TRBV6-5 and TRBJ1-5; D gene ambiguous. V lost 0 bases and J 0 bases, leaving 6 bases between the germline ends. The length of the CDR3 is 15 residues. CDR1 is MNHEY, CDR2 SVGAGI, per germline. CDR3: CASSYSADSNQPQHF. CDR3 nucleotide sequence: TGTGCCAGCAGTTACTCAGCGGATAGCAATCAGCCCCAGCATTTT.

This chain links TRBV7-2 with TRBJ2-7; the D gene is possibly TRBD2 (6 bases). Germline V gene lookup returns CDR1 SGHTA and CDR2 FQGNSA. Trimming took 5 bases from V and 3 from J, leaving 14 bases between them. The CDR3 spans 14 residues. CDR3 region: CASSPRRGGYEQYF. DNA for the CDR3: TGTGCCAGCAGCCCCAGGAGGGGTGGCTACGAGCAGTACTTC. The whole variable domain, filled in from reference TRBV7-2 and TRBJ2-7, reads GAGVSQSPSNKVTEKGKDVELRCDPISGHTALYWYRQSLGQGLEFLIYFQGNSAPDKSGLPSDRFSAERTGGSVSTLTIQRTQQEDSAVYLCASSPRRGGYEQYFGPGTRLTVT.

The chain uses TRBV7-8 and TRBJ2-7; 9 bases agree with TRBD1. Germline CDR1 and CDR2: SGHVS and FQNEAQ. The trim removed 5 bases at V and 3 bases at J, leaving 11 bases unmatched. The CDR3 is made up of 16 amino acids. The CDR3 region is CASSLRTGTGNYEQYF. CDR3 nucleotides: TGTGCCAGCAGCCTACGAACCGGGACAGGGAACTACGAGCAGTACTTC.

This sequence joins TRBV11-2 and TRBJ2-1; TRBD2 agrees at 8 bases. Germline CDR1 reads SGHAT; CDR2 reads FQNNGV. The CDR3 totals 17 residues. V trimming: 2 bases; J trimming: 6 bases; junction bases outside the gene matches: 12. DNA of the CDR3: TGTGCCAGCAGCTTATATAGGGCGGGAGGAGGGGTCAATGAGCAGTTCTTC. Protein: CASSLYRAGGGVNEQFF. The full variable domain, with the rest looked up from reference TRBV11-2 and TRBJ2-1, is EAGVAQSPRYKIIEKRQSVAFWCNPISGHATLYWYQQILGQGPKLLIQFQNNGVVDDSQLPKDRFSAERLKGVDSTLKIQPAKLEDSAVYLCASSLYRAGGGVNEQFFGPGTRLTVL.

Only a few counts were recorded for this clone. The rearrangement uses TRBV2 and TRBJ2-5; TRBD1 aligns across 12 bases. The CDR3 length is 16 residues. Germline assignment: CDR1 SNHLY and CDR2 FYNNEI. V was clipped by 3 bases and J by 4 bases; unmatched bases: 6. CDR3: CASSDRDRGLSETQYF. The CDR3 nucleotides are TGTGCCAGCAGTGACCGGGACAGGGGGCTATCAGAGACCCAGTACTTC.

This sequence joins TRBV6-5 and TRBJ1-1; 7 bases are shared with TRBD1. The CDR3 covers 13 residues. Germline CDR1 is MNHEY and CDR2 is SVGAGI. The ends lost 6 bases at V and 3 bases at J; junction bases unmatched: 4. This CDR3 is CASRDRVDTEAFF. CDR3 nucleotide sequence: TGTGCCAGCAGAGACAGGGTAGACACTGAAGCTTTCTTT.

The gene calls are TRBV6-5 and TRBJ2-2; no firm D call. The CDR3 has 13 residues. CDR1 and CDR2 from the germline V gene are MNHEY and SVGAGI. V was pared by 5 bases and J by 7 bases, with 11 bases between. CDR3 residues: CASSTTRYGELFF. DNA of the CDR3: TGTGCCAGCAGTACTACTCGCTACGGGGAGCTGTTTTTT.

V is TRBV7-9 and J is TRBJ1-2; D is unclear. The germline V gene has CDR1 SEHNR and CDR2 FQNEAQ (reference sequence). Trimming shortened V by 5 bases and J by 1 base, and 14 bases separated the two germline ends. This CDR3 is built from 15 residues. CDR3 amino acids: CASSPTRRFNYGYTF. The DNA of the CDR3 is TGTGCCAGCAGCCCCACCCGGCGTTTTAACTATGGCTACACCTTC.

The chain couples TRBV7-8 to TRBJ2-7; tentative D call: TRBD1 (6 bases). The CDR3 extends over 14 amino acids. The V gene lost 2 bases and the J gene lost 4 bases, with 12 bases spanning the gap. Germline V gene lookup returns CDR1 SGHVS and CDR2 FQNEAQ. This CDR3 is CASSLTRQVYEQYF. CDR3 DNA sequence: TGTGCCAGCAGCTTAACACGACAGGTTTACGAGCAGTACTTC.

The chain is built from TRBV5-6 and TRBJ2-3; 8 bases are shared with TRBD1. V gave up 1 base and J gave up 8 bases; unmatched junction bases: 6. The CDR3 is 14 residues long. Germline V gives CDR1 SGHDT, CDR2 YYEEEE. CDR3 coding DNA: TGTGCCAGCAGCTTGATACCAGGGGGCGGTACGCAGTATTTT. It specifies CASSLIPGGGTQYF.

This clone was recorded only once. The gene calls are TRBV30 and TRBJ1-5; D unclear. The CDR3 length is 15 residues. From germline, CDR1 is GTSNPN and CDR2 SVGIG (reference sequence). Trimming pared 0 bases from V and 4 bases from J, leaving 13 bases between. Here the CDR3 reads CAWSVEVGSNQPQHF. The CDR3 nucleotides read TGTGCCTGGAGTGTGGAGGTGGGGTCGAATCAGCCCCAGCATTTT. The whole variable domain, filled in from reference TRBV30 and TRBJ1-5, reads SQTIHQWPATLVQPVGSPLSLECTVEGTSNPNLYWYRQAAGRGLQLLFYSVGIGQISSEVPQNLSASRPQDRQFILSSKKLLLSDSGFYLCAWSVEVGSNQPQHFGDGTRLSIL.

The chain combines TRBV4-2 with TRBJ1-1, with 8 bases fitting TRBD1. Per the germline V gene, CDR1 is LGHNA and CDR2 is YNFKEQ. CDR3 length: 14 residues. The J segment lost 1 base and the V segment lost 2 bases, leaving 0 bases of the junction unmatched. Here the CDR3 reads CASSQTGGNTEAFF. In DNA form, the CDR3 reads TGTGCCAGCAGCCAAACAGGGGGGAACACTGAAGCTTTCTTT.

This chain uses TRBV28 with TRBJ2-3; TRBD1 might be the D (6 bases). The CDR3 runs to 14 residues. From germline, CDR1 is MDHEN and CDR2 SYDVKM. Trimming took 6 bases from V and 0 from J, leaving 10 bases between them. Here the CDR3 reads CASSPQGSTDTQYF. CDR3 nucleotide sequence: TGTGCCAGCAGCCCACAGGGAAGCACAGATACGCAGTATTTT.

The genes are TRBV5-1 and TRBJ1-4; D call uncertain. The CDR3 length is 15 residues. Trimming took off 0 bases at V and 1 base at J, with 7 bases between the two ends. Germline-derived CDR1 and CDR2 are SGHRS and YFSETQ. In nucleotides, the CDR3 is TGCGCCAGCAGCTTGGCCAGGAAAACTAATGAAAAACTGTTTTTT. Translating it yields CASSLARKTNEKLFF.

The CDR3 here is CAISDLRAVGYTF. CDR3 nucleotides: TGTGCCATCAGTGACCTCAGGGCTGTAGGCTACACCTTC. The rearrangement links TRBV10-3 to TRBJ1-2; D is perhaps TRBD1 (5 bases). V dropped 3 bases and J dropped 8 bases, with 13 bases sitting between them. CDR1 is ENHRY, CDR2 SYGVKD, per germline. CDR3 length: 13 residues.

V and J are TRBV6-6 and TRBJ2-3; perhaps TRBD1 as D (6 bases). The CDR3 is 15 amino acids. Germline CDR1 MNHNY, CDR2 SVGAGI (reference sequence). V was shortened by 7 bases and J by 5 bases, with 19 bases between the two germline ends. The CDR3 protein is CASMVQGYGEDTQYF. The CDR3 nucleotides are TGTGCCAGCATGGTGCAGGGGTACGGGGAAGATACGCAGTATTTT.

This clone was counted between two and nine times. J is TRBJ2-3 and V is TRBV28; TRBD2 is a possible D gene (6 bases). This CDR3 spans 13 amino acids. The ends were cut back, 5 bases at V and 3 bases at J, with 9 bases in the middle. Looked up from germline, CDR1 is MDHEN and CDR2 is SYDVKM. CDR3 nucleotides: TGTGCCAGCAGTGGGGGGAGAACAGATACGCAGTATTTT. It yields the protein CASSGGRTDTQYF.